The source of this TCR beta chain is a study of OX40 agonist ivuxolimab in advanced cancers. Study in general: A partial response was reached by three patients: one with hepatocellular carcinoma and two with cutaneous melanoma.

Turning to this clone: Its specificity is not known.

The study sampled blood at baseline, cycle 4 day 1, and cycle 7 day 1. General study findings and limits: Partial responders at 0.1-3.0 mg/kg showed near-lowest clonal expansion.

The germline V gene has CDR1 MDHEN and CDR2 SYDVKM. The CDR3 covers 14 residues. Trimming removed 1 base at V and 4 bases at J, with 10 bases between. Measured with immunoSEQ multiplex PCR; TCRdb has only the in-frame clones, and not every one. The sample has more than 40,000 clones, approximately 80% seen once. The chain combines TRBV28 with TRBJ1-2; unclear D gene. This receptor was obtained from an adult with an advanced solid tumor such as melanoma, head and neck, liver or kidney cancer. The material was CD4+ or CD8+ T cells sorted from blood, obtained in a trial of the OX40 agonist ivuxolimab. CDR3 residues: CASSLSDAGYGYTF. The CDR3 nucleotides are TGTGCCAGCAGTTTATCGGACGCGGGCTATGGCTACACCTTC.